What follows describes a single T cell receptor (beta chain). The sample belongs to a study of CD8 T cells in Susac syndrome. An input of about 0.45 to 1 ug of RNA was subjected to reverse transcription using random hexamers. One entry per CDR3 protein results from TCRdb running MiXCR on the immunoSEQ multiplex PCR reads. The sample gives about 80,000 distinct CDR3 sequences, 90% to 95% of which show up once; about 0.3% is in the top ten. Germline CDR1 MNHEY, CDR2 SMNVEV (reference sequence). The J segment lost 2 bases and the V segment lost 5 bases, leaving 7 bases of the junction unmatched. The CDR3 consists of 15 residues.

The chain is built from TRBV27 and TRBJ2-3; 7 nucleotides align to TRBD1. The source material was CD8+ T cells from PBMCs. The source of this sequence is a human donor in good health. This CDR3 is CASSPRQGLTDTQYF. CDR3 sequence (DNA): TGTGCCAGCAGTCCCCGACAGGGCCTCACAGATACGCAGTATTTT.